This T cell receptor (beta chain) was found in a study of PD-1 blockade in mismatch repair-deficient tumors. The time point denotes: approximately ten-day in vitro stimulation with candidate neoantigen peptide 4. Each of about seven ELISpot-reactive candidate peptides was used for 10-day stimulation. Points on this clone: The antigen is unknown.

In germline, CDR1 is MDHEN, CDR2 SYDVKM. The CDR3 totals 14 residues. V lost 7 bases to trimming and J lost 0 bases, with 9 bases between them. The table came from immunoSEQ multiplex PCR; TCRdb's copy has only in-frame clones and leaves some out. Of roughly 14,000 clones in the sample, roughly 84% were seen once. This chain uses TRBV28 with TRBJ2-2; D gene uncertain. The source is an adult with mismatch repair-deficient cancer. Sequencing was performed on cells cultured in vitro, taken from a patient treated with pembrolizumab. The CDR3 coding sequence is TGTGCCAGCAAGGTTAGGGCGAACACCGGGGAGCTGTTTTTT. Residues: CASKVRANTGELFF.